This T cell receptor beta chain was documented in a study of blood T cell repertoires in COVID-19. Authors' analysis steps: The assay estimated nucleated cells by amplifying reference gene primers. Some clones are missing from TCRdb's copy, which holds only in-frame ones; the method was immunoSEQ multiplex PCR. The V and J calls and clone size are taken from that table; D and trimming were inferred from the DNA. The sample contains around 65,000 clones, roughly 80% of which appear only once. This clonotype was obtained from a human donor in a cohort sampled during active COVID-19. Sequencing used peripheral blood.

This chain's CDR3 is CASTQQPKDTGELFF. For the CDR3, the DNA is TGTGCCAGCACCCAACAGCCGAAAGACACCGGGGAGCTGTTTTTT. The V call is TRBV2, the J call TRBJ2-2; D call uncertain. The CDR3 runs 15 residues. Trimming left V 7 bases short and J 3 bases short, with 15 bases between. Germline-derived CDR1 and CDR2 are SNHLY and FYNNEI.